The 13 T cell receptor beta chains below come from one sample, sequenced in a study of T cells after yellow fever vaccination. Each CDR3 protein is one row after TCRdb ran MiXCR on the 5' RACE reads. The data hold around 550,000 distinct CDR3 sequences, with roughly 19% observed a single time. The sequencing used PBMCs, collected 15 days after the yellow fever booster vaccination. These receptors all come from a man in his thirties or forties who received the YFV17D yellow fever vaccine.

The CDR3 sequence is CASSDGTSGSWETQYF. For the CDR3, the DNA is TGTGCCAGCAGCGACGGGACTAGCGGGAGCTGGGAGACCCAGTACTTC. The rearrangement uses TRBV7-9 and TRBJ2-5, with 14 bases identical to TRBD2. The CDR3 has 16 residues. Germline values: CDR1 SEHNR, CDR2 FQNEAQ (reference sequence). The ends lost 5 bases at V and 5 bases at J; junction bases unmatched: 7.

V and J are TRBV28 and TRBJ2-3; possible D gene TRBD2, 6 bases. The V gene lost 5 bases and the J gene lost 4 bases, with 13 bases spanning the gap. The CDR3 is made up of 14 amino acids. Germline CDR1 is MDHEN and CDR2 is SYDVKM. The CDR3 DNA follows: TGTGCCAGCAGTCGGCGGGGCGCCGCAGATACGCAGTATTTT. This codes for CASSRRGAADTQYF.

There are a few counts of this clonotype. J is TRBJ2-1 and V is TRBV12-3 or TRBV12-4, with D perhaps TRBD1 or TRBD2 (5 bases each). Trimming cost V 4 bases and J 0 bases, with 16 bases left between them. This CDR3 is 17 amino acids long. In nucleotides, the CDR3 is TGTGCCAGCAGTTCAGGGTTAGCGCGTAGCTCCTACAATGAGCAGTTCTTC. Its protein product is CASSSGLARSSYNEQFF.

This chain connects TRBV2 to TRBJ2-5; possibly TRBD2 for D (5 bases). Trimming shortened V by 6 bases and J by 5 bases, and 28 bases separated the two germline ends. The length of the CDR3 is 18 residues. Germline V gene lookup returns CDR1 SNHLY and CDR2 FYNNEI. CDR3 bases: TGTGCCAGCAGCCCCAACCTCCTAGCTCTAGCACGACGCGAGACCCAGTACTTC. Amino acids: CASSPNLLALARRETQYF.

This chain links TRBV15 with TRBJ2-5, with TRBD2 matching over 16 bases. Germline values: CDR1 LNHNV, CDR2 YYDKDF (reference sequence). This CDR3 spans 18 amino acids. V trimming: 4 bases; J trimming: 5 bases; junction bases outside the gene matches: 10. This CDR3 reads CATSKDGTSGRAFETQYF. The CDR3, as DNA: TGTGCCACCAGCAAAGACGGGACTAGCGGGAGGGCCTTTGAGACCCAGTACTTC.

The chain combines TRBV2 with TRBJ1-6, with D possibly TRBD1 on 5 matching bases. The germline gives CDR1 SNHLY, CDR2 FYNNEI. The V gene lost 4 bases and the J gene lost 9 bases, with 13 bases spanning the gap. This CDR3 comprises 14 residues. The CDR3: CASSGQPAGSPLHF. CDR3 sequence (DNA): TGTGCCAGCAGTGGACAGCCGGCCGGTTCACCCCTCCACTTT.

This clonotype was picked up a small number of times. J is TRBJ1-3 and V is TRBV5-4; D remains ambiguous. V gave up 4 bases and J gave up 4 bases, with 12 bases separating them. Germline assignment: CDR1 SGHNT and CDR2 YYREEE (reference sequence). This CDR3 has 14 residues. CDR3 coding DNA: TGTGCCAGCAGCCGGGAAGCCAAAGGAAACACCATATATTTT. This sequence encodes CASSREAKGNTIYF.

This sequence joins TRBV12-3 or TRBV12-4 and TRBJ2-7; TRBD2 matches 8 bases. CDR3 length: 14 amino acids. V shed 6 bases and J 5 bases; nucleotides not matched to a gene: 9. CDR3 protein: CASSQKAGGHEQYF. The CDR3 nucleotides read TGTGCCAGCAGCCAAAAGGCGGGAGGCCACGAGCAGTACTTC.

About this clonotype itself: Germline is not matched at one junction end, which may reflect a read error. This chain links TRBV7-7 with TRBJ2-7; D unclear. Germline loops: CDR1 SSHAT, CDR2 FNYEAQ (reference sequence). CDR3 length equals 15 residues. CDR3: CASSLGPGSSYEQYF. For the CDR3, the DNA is TGTGCTAGCAGCTTAGGGCCAGGAAGCTCCTACGAGCAGTACTTC.

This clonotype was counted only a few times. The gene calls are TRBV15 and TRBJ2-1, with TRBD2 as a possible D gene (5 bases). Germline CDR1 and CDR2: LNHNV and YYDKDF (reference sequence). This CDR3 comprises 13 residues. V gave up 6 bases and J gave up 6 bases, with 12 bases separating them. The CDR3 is CATSRTRGNEQFF. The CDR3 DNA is TGTGCCACCAGTCGTACTAGAGGCAATGAGCAGTTCTTC.

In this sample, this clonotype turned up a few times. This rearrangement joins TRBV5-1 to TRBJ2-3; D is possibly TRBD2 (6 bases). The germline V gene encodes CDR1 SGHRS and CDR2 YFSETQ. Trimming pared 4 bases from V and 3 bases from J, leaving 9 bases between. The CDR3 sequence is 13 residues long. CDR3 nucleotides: TGCGCCAGCAGCCCGGAGGGGACAGATACGCAGTATTTT. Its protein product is CASSPEGTDTQYF.

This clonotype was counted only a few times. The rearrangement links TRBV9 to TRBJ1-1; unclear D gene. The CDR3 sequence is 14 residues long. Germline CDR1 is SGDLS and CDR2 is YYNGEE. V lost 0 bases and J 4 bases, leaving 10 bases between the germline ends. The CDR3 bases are TGTGCCAGCAGCGTAGCCGGGCGGAGCACTGAAGCTTTCTTT. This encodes CASSVAGRSTEAFF.

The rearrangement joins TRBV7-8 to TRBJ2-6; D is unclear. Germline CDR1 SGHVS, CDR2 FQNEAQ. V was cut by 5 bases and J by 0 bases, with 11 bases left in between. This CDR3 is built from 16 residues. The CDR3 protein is CASSPQPPSGANVLTF. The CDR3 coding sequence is TGTGCCAGCAGCCCCCAACCACCCTCTGGGGCCAACGTCCTGACTTTC. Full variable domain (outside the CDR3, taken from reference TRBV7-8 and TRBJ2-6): GAGVSQSPRYKVAKRGQDVALRCDPISGHVSLFWYQQALGQGPEFLTYFQNEAQLDKSGLPSDRFFAERPEGSVSTLKIQRTQQEDSAVYLCASSPQPPSGANVLTFGAGSRLTVL.